This TCR beta chain was obtained from a study of blood T cells in healthy people across ages (dated by TCRdb to 2015 to 2017). About the full investigation: In model experiments, template switching captured roughly one uniquely barcoded TCR beta cDNA molecule for every two T cells. To track age-related changes in TCR beta repertoire diversity, the study relied on deep sequencing normalized with unique cDNA molecular identifiers. The donors were divided into four age groups: young (average about 16 years), middle-aged (about 40), aged (about 61) and long-lived (around 87). For two donors (one aged 18 to 30 and one aged 80 or older), the study analyzed two additional independent replicas of 1 million unique cDNA reads from the same blood draw.

General study outcomes and caveats: A strong correlation was found between observed TCR beta diversity and the percentage of naive T cells measured by flow cytometry. Estimates of total diversity from one million sequenced T cells were regarded as lower bounds and underestimates. The CMV infection status of donors was not known, potentially confounding age-related changes in expanded clonotypes. As age increased, observed TCR beta diversity per million T cells dropped in a roughly linear way, and a significant reduction was already evident by age about 40. Since profiling was done on bulk unsorted PBMCs, naive and antigen-experienced compartments could not be conclusively compared. Compared with the aged group, the long-lived group had more naive CD4+ T cells, fewer expanded clones and increased TCR diversity, suggesting age selection.

The germline V gene gives CDR1 as MDHEN and CDR2 as SYDVKM. Relative to germline, V is missing 5 bases and J is missing 1 base, with 15 bases of the junction outside any gene match. The CDR3 goes from the cysteine to the phenylalanine over 20 residues. Just the 60-base CDR3 DNA is kept, in frame starting at base 1. With regard to this clonotype: The antigen it binds to is not known. No clone much larger than this one lies a single base away; base qualities are absent.

The method behind the library was 5' RACE. The sequencer listed for this sample is Illumina HiSeq 2500. A second PCR of roughly 7 to 11 cycles was performed with a sample-barcoded 5' primer and a J-beta primer mix. A unique molecular identifier was introduced onto each TCR beta cDNA molecule by a template-switch 5' adaptor carrying 12 random nucleotides. At least 2.5 million CDR3-containing paired-end reads were obtained from each sample. First-strand cDNA synthesis was performed from all RNA using the Mint cDNA synthesis kit, with priming by a TRBC-specific oligonucleotide. After uracil-DNA glycosylase treatment, a first 18-cycle PCR used universal primers M1SS and BC2_uni_R on all cDNA. Per the authors' processing: For normalization, 1 million high-quality reads, each with a distinct molecular identifier, were randomly selected from each sample. Instead of being binned into consensus sequences, reads with shared molecular identifiers were discarded. MiTCR, with a Q25 quality threshold and the strictest error-elimination algorithm, was used for CDR3 identification, clonotype clustering and error correction. A nonparametric unseen species model with Euler transformation was used to estimate a lower bound on total TCR beta diversity. The raw public reads went through TCRdb reprocessing: fastp at Q25, MiXCR clone calling, in-frame beta chains kept. Each record represents a unique CDR3 protein, reported with the most common genes and DNA among its rows. These V and J calls rely on TCRdb rather than the paper's analysis. The table for this sample lists just under 550,000 distinct CDR3 sequences; more than 20% of them were counted only once. Clones ranked in the top ten supply around 10% of the sample.

Donors were around 37 systemically healthy Caucasian individuals from Russia aged roughly 6 to 90 years. Each donor gave 9 to 10 milliliters of peripheral blood, collected into EDTA-treated Vacutainer tubes. PBMCs were isolated by Ficoll-Paque density-gradient centrifugation, with at least 6 million obtained per sample. Trizol reagent was used to extract total RNA from the PBMCs, yielding at least 5 micrograms per sample. For every donor, flow cytometry on a PBMC aliquot measured the percentage of naive CD45RAhigh/CD27high T cells. The same sample was also studied in work on T cells of mothers and their children. That second report states: Nine systemically healthy Caucasian individuals, comprising three mothers and their six children, were included as donors. cDNA synthesis consumed the entire amount of extracted RNA, loaded at approximately 1.6 ug RNA in each 15 ul reaction. In the second PCR, the M1S primer introduced both the sample barcodes and 2-4 random nucleotides. More than 9.5 million TCR beta CDR3 reads were obtained from each mother, and several million reads were obtained from each child. In both related and unrelated pairs, thymic selection shapes the output of TCR recombination in a similar way, with inherited differences having only a minor effect. Normalized repertoire overlap was always slightly but never significantly higher in related than unrelated mother-child pairs. Persistent microchimeric T cell clones were not detected, at a sensitivity of roughly 100 clones per million clonotypes. The study used deep NGS to compare TCR beta repertoires of mothers and children, seeking features distinguishing related mother-child pairs from unrelated individuals. On average, the children were approximately 11 +/- 4 years old, while the mothers were approximately 40 +/- 4 years old. Libraries were sequenced on Illumina HiSeq 2000 with 100+100 nt paired-end reads after adapter ligation with NEBNext reagents. To prevent cross-contamination, the mother and child libraries were prepared a month apart and were sequenced in separate runs. Between about 500,000 and 2,100,000 distinct TCR beta clonotypes were identified per donor. Naive TCR beta clonotypes were estimated from low-frequency clonotypes matched to each donor's FACS-determined naive share, without sorting.

The sequence is built from TRBV28 and TRBJ2-6, with TRBD2 matching 9 junction bases. This TCR derives from a boy between 5 and 17 years old in good health. The sequencing input was blood. The CDR3 loop reads CASSLSRPGGGVSGANVLTF. The nucleotides read TGTGCCAGCAGTCTGTCCCGACCTGGCGGGGGGGTATCTGGGGCCAACGTCCTGACTTTC. Here the CDR3 is joined to the reference TRBV28 and TRBJ2-6 genes, and the full variable domain is: DVKVTQSSRYLVKRTGEKVFLECVQDMDHENMFWYRQDPGLGLRLIYFSYDVKMKEKGDIPEGYSVSREKKERFSLILESASTNQTSMYLCASSLSRPGGGVSGANVLTFGAGSRLTVL.